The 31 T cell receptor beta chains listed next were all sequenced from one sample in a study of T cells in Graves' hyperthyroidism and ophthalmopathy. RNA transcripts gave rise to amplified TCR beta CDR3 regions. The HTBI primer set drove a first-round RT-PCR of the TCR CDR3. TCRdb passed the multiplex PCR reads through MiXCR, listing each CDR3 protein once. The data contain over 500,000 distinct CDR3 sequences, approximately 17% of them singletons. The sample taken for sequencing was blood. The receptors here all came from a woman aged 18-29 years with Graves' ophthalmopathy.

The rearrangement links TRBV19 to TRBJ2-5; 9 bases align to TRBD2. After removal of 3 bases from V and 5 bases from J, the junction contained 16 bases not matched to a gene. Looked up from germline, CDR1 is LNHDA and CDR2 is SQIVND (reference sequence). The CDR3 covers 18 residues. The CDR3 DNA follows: TGTGCCAGTAGTATCGGTGGTCGGGGCGGGAGGGAGTCGGAGACCCAGTACTTC. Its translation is CASSIGGRGGRESETQYF.

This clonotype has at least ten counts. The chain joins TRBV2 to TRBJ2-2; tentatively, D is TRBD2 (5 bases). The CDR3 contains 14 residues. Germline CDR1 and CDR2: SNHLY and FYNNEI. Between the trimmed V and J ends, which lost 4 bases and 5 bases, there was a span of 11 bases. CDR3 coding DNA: TGTGCCAGCAGTGGGCCTAGCATTACCGGGGAGCTGTTTTTT. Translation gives CASSGPSITGELFF.

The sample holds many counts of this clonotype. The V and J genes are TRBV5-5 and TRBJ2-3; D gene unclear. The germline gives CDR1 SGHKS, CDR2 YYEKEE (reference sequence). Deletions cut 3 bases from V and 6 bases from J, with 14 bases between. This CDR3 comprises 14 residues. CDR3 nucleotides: TGTGCCAGCAGCTCCAATTACATACGGGATACGCAGTATTTT. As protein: CASSSNYIRDTQYF.

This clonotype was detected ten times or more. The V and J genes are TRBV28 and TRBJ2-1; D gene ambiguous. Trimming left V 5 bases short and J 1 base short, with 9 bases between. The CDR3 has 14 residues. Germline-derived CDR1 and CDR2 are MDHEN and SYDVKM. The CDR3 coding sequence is TGTGCCAGCAGTCCCCGCTCGTCCTACAATGAGCAGTTCTTC. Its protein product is CASSPRSSYNEQFF.

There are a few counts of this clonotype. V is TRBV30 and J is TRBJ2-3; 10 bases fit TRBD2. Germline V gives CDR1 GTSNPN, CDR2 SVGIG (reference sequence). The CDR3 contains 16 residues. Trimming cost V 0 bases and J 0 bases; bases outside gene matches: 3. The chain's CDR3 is CAWSVLAGPSTDTQYF. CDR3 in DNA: TGTGCCTGGAGTGTACTAGCGGGGCCTAGCACAGATACGCAGTATTTT.

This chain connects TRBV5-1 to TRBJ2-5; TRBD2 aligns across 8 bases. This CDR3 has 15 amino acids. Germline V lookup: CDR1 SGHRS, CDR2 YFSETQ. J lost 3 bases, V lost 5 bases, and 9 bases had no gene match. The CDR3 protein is CASRDRGGREETQYF. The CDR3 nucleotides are TGCGCCAGCAGGGACCGGGGGGGAAGAGAAGAGACCCAGTACTTC.

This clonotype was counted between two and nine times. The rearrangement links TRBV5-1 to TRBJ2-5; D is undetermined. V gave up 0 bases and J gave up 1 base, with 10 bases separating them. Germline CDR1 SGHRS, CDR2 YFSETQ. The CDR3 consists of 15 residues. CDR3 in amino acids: CASSLEGGPQETQYF. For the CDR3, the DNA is TGCGCCAGCAGCTTGGAAGGTGGGCCCCAAGAGACCCAGTACTTC.

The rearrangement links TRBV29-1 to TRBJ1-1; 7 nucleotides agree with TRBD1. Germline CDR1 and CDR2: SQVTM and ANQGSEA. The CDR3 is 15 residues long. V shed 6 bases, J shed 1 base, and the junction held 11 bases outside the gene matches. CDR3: CSVSTSGQWNTEAFF. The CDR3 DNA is TGCAGCGTGAGTACGTCGGGACAGTGGAACACTGAAGCTTTCTTT.

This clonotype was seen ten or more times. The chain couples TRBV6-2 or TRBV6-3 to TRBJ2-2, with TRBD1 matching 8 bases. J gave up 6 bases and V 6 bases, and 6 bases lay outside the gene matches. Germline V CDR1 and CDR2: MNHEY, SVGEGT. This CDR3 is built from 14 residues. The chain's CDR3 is CASSPDREAGELFF. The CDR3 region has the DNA TGTGCCAGCAGCCCGGACAGGGAGGCCGGGGAGCTGTTTTTT.

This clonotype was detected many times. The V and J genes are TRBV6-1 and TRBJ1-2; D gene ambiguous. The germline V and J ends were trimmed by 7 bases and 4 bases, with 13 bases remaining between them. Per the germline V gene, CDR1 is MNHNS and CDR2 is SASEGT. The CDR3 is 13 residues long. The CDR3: CASTESGGYGYTF. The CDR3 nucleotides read TGTGCCAGCACCGAATCGGGAGGCTATGGCTACACCTTC.

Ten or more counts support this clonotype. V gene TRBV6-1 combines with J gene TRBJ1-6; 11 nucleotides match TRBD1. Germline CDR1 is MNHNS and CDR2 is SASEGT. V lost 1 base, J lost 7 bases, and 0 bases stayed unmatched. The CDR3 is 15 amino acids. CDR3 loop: CASSEGTGGNSPLHF. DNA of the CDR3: TGTGCCAGCAGTGAAGGGACAGGGGGCAATTCACCCCTCCACTTT.

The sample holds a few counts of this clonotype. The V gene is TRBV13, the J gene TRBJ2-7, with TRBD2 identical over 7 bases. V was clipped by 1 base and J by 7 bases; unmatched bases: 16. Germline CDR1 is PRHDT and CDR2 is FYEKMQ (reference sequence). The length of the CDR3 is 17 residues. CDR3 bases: TGTGCCAGCAGCTTAGTGCCCTTGGCGGGAGCCTCGGGGGAGCAGTACTTC. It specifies CASSLVPLAGASGEQYF.

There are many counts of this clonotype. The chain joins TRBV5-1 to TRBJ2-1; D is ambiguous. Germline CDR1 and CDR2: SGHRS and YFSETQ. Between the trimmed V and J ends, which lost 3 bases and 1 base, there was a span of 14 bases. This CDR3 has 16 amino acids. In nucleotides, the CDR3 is TGCGCCAGCAGCTGGGGTCTAGGTACTTCCTACAATGAGCAGTTCTTC. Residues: CASSWGLGTSYNEQFF.

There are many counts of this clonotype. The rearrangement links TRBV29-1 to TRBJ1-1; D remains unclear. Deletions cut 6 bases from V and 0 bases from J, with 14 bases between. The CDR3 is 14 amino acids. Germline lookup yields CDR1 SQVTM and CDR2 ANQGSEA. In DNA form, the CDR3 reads TGCAGCGTCGATCCCCTGAGGGTGAACACTGAAGCTTTCTTT. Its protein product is CSVDPLRVNTEAFF.

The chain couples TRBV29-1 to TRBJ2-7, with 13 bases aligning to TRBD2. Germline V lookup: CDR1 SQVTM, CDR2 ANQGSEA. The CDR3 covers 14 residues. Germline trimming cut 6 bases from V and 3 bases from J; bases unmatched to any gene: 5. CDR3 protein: CSVETSGGIYEQYF. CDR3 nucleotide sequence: TGCAGCGTGGAGACTAGCGGGGGGATCTACGAGCAGTACTTC.

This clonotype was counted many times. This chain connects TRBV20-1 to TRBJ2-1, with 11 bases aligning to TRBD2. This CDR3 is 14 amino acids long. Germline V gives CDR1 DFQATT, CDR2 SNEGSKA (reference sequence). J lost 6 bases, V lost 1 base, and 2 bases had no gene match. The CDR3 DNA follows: TGCAGTGCTAGAGCTAGCGGGAGGCCCAATGAGCAGTTCTTC. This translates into CSARASGRPNEQFF.

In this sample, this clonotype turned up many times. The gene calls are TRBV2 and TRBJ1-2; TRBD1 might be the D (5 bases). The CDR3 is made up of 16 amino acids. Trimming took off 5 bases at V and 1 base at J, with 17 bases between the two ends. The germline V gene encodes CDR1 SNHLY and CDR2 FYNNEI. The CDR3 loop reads CASSQTGTLSNYGYTF. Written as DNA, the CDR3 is TGTGCCAGCAGTCAAACCGGGACGTTGAGTAACTATGGCTACACCTTC.

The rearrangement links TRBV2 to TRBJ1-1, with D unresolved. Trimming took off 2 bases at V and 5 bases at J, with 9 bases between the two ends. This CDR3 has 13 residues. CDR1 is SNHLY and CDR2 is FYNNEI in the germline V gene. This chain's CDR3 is CASSEIRSTEAFF. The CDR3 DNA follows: TGTGCCAGCAGTGAAATCAGGAGTACTGAAGCTTTCTTT.

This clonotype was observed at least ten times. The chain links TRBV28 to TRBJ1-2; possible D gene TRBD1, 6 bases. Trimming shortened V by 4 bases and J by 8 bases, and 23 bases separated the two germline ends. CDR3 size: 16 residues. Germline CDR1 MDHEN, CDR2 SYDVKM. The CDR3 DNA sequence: TGTGCCAGCAGTTCCACCCCGGACAGCACGCGAACCGGCTACACCTTC. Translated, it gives CASSSTPDSTRTGYTF.

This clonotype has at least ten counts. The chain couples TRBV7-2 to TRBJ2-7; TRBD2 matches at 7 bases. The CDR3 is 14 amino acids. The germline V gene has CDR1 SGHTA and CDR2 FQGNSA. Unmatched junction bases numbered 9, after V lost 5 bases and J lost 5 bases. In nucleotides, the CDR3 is TGTGCCAGCAGCCCCATGGGGGGGACCCACGAGCAGTACTTC. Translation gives CASSPMGGTHEQYF.

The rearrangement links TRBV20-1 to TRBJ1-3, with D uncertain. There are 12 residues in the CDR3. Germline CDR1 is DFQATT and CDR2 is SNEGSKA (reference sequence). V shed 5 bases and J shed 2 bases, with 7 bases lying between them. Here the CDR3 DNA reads TGCAGTGCTTCCTCGACTGGAAACACCATATATTTT. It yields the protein CSASSTGNTIYF.

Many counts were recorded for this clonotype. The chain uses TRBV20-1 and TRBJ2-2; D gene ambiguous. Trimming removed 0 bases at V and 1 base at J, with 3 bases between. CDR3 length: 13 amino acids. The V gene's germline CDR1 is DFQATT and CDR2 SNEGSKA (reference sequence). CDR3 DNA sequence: TGCAGTGCTAGAGATCTGAACACCGGGGAGCTGTTTTTT. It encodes CSARDLNTGELFF.

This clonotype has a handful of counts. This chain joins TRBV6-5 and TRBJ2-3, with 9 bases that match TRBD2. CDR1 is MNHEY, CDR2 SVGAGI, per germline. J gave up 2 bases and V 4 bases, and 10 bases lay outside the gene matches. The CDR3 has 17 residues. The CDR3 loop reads CASSSRPGTSPTDTQYF. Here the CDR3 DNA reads TGTGCCAGCAGTTCACGCCCCGGGACTAGCCCCACAGATACGCAGTATTTT.

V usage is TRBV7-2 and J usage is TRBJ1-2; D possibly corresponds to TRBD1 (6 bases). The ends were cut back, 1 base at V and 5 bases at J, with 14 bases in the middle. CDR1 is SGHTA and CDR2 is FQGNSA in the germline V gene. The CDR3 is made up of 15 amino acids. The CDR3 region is CASSLEQDRWYGYTF. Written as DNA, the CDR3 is TGTGCCAGCAGCTTAGAGCAGGACAGATGGTATGGCTACACCTTC.

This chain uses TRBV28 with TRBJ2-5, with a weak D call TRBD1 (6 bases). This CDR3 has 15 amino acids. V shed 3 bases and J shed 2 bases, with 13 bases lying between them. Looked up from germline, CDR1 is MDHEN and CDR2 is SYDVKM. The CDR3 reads CASSLTGGGQETQYF. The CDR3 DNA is TGTGCCAGCAGTTTGACAGGTGGGGGTCAAGAGACCCAGTACTTC.

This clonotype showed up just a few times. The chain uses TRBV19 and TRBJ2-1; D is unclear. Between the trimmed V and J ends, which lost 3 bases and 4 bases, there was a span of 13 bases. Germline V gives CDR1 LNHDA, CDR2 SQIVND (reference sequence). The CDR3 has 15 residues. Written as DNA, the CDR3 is TGTGCCAGTAGTATGCAACAGTCCTTGTACAATGAGCAGTTCTTC. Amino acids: CASSMQQSLYNEQFF.

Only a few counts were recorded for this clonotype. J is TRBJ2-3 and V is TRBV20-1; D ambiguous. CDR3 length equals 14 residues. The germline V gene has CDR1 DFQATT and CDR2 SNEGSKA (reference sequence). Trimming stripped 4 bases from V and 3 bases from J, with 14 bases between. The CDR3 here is CSATTLRATDTQYF. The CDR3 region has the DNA TGCAGTGCTACCACCCTCCGGGCGACAGATACGCAGTATTTT.

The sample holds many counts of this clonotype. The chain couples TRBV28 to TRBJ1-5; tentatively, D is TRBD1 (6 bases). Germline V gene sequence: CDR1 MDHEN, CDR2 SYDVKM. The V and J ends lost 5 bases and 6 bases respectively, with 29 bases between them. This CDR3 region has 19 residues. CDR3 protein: CASSQALTGVLHGRQPQHF. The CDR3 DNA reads TGTGCCAGCAGTCAAGCCCTGACAGGCGTCCTTCACGGCCGTCAGCCCCAGCATTTT.

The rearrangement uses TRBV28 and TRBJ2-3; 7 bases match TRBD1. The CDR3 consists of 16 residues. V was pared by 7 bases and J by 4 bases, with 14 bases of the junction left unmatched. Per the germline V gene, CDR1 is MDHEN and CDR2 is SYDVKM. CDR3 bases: TGTGCCAGCAATCCGTATTCCAGGGGGAGAGCAGATACGCAGTATTTT. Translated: CASNPYSRGRADTQYF.

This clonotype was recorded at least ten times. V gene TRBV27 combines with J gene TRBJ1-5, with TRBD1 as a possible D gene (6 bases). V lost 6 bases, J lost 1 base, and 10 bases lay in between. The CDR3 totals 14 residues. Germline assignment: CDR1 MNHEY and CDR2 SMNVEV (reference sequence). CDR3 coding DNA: TGTGCCAGCAGACATACAGGGAGCAATCAGCCCCAGCATTTT. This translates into CASRHTGSNQPQHF.

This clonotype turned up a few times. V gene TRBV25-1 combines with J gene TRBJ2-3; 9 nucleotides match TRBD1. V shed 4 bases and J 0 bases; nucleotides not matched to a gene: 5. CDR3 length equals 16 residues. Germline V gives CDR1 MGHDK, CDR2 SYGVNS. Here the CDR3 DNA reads TGTGCCAGCAGTGGGCGGGACAGGGAGAGCACAGATACGCAGTATTTT. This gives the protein CASSGRDRESTDTQYF.